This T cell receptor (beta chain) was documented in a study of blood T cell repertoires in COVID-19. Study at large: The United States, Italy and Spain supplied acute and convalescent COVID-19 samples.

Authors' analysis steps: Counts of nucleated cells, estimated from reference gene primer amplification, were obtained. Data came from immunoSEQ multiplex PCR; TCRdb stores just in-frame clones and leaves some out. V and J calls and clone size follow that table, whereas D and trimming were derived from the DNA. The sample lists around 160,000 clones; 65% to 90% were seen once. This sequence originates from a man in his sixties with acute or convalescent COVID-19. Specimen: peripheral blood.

The CDR3 reads CASSSGQGAGLEQYF. As DNA, the CDR3 is TGTGCCAGCAGCTCGGGACAGGGGGCGGGTCTCGAGCAGTACTTC. The chain combines TRBV11-3 with TRBJ2-7; 12 bases match TRBD1. Germline assignment: CDR1 SGHNT and CDR2 YENEEA. This CDR3 has 15 amino acids. J gave up 6 bases and V 4 bases, and 7 bases lay outside the gene matches.